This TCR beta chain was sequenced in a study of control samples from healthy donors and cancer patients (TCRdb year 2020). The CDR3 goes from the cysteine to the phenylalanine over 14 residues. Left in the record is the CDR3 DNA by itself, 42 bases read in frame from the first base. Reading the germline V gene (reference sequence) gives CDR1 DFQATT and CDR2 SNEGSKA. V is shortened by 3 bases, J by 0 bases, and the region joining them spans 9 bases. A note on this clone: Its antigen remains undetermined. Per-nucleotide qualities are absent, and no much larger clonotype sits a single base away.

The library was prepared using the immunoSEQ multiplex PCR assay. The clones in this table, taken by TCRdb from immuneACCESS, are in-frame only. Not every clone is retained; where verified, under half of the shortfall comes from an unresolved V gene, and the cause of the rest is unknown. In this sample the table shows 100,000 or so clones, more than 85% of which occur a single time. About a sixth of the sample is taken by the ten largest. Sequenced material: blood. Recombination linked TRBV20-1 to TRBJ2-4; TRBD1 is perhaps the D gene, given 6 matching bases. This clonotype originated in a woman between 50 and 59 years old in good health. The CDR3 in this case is CSASPGVAKNIQYF. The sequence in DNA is TGCAGTGCTAGTCCAGGGGTAGCCAAAAACATTCAGTACTTC.